This is a list of T cell receptor beta chains from one sample in a study of cytomegalovirus exposure and HLA in healthy donors. Sequencing used immunoSEQ multiplex PCR; TCRdb keeps in-frame clones, though not all of them. The data contain approximately 190,000 clones, approximately 78% of them singletons. Source material: PBMCs. All receptors come from a woman younger than 30 in good health and CMV-seronegative. CDR3s include the opening cysteine and the closing phenylalanine or tryptophan. D genes are given only for firm matches. The listing skips clone size in some rows; elsewhere it reads once, few, many or a size class.

>TRBD1|TRBV6-1|TRBJ1-5|few
TGTGCCAGCAGTGAACGGACAGGGAACAATCAGCCCCAGCATTTT
CASSERTGNNQPQHF
>TRBD2|TRBV6-1|TRBJ2-3|NA
TGTGCCAGTGATAGCGGGGTAGACTATACGCAGTATTTT
CASDSGVDYTQYF
>NA|TRBV7-9|TRBJ1-2|NA
TGTGCCAGCAGCTTAGCCTCAGTGGGGGGCTATGGCTACACCTTC
CASSLASVGGYGYTF
>TRBD1|TRBV5-5|TRBJ1-2|NA
TGTGCCAGCAGCACCGGGACAGCCCTTAACTATGGCTACACCTTC
CASSTGTALNYGYTF
>NA|TRBV30|TRBJ1-1|NA
TGTGCCTTGGGACCTTGGGACTTGGGAGCTTTCTTT
CALGPWDLGAFF
>NA|TRBV28|TRBJ2-3|NA
TGTGCCAGCAGTTTACAGGGGCGAGGGAATGGGGATACGCAGTATTTT
CASSLQGRGNGDTQYF
>TRBD1|TRBV29-1|TRBJ2-1|NA
TGCAGCGTCAAGGGACAGGGCTACAATGAGCAGTTCTTC
CSVKGQGYNEQFF
>TRBD2|TRBV7-2|TRBJ2-2|NA
TGTGCCAGCAGCAACTCACGACTAGCCCCCGGGGAGCTGTTTTTT
CASSNSRLAPGELFF
>NA|TRBV18|TRBJ2-1|NA
TGTGCCAGCTCACCATTGGGCACTCTTAAGCAGTTCTTC
CASSPLGTLKQFF
>TRBD1|TRBV4-1|TRBJ1-1|NA
TGCGCCAGCAGCCCCGAGCCGGGACAGCCTCTCACTGAAGCTTTCTTT
CASSPEPGQPLTEAFF
>NA|TRBV19|TRBJ2-4|NA
TGTGCCAGTAGTCTCCTAGCCAAAAACATTCAGTACTTC
CASSLLAKNIQYF
>NA|TRBV28|TRBJ1-5|NA
TGTGCCAGCAGTCCAGGGGTCTTCGGTCAGCCCCAGCATTTT
CASSPGVFGQPQHF
>TRBD2|TRBV7-9|TRBJ2-1|once
TGTGCCAGCAGCTTAGGTTATAGCGGGAACTACTACAATGAGCAGTTCTTC
CASSLGYSGNYYNEQFF
>TRBD1|TRBV7-6|TRBJ1-5|NA
TGTGCCAGCAGCTTATGGTCAGGGGGTCAGCCCCAGCATTTT
CASSLWSGGQPQHF
>NA|TRBV9|TRBJ2-5|NA
TGTGCCAGCAGCGTCGGGGTCCTGTACCAAGAGACCCAGTACTTC
CASSVGVLYQETQYF
>NA|TRBV18|TRBJ2-7|NA
TGTGCCAGCTCACCGCCCACGGGCGAGCAGTACTTC
CASSPPTGEQYF
>TRBD2|TRBV11-3|TRBJ2-5|few
TGTGCCAGCAGCTTAGAATCCAGCGGGGGTGGGGAGACCCAGTACTTC
CASSLESSGGGETQYF
>TRBD1|TRBV6-5|TRBJ1-4|NA
TGTGCCAGCAGCTCGAGGGGGCGCGAAGGTGAAAAACTGTTTTTT
CASSSRGREGEKLFF
>TRBD2|TRBV30|TRBJ2-3|once
TGTGCCTGGAGCGGGGGGACTAGCACAGATACGCAGTATTTT
CAWSGGTSTDTQYF
>NA|TRBV28|TRBJ2-7|NA
TGTGCCAGCAGTTCCCCAACTAGCTCCTACGAGCAGTACTTC
CASSSPTSSYEQYF
>NA|TRBV14|TRBJ2-7|NA
TGTGCCAGCAGCCAAGACCCGAGCTACGAGCAGTACTTC
CASSQDPSYEQYF
>TRBD1|TRBV2|TRBJ2-5|NA
TGTGCCAGCAGTGACTATCGTGGGACAGGGAGAGAGACCCAGTACTTC
CASSDYRGTGRETQYF
>NA|TRBV28|TRBJ1-1|NA
TGTGCCAGCAGTTCGCCACAGGGTGGGAACACTGAAGCTTTCTTT
CASSSPQGGNTEAFF
>TRBD2|TRBV4-1|TRBJ2-3|NA
TGCGCCAGCAGCCAAGATGGCAGCGGGGATTACACAGATACGCAGTATTTT
CASSQDGSGDYTDTQYF
>TRBD2|TRBV18|TRBJ2-1|NA
TGTGCCAGCTCACCCGGACTAGGCGACAATGAGCAGTTCTTC
CASSPGLGDNEQFF
>TRBD1|TRBV6-5|TRBJ2-5|NA
TGTGCCAGCAGGAAACAGGGGGAGACCCAGTACTTC
CASRKQGETQYF
>TRBD2|TRBV6-5|TRBJ2-5|NA
TGTGCCAGCAGTTACCTGCGGGGGGGCGATCAAGAGACCCAGTACTTC
CASSYLRGGDQETQYF
>TRBD1|TRBV5-1|TRBJ1-2|NA
TGCGCCAGCAGCTTGCCCTCCGGGACAGGGGGCGCGGGGGGCTACACCTTC
CASSLPSGTGGAGGYTF
>TRBD2|TRBV29-1|TRBJ2-7|NA
TGCAGCGTTCTCGGGACTAGCGGACCCCACGGATTTTACGAGCAGTACTTC
CSVLGTSGPHGFYEQYF
>TRBD1|TRBV2|TRBJ2-5|NA
TGTGCCAGTCCACAGATCGGACAGGGCATCCCCCAAGAGACCCAGTACTTC
CASPQIGQGIPQETQYF
>NA|TRBV5-5|TRBJ1-1|NA
TGTGCCAGCAGCTTGACCTGGAGCACTGAAGCTTTCTTT
CASSLTWSTEAFF
>NA|TRBV29-1|TRBJ2-2|NA
TGCAGCGTTGCCCTAAACACCGGGGAGCTGTTTTTT
CSVALNTGELFF
>NA|TRBV28|TRBJ2-5|NA
TGTGCCAGCACCTTGGGGAGAGAAGAGACCCAGTACTTC
CASTLGREETQYF
>NA|TRBV5-1|TRBJ2-1|few
TGCGCCAGCAGCCCCGCGTCCGGCTCCTACAATGAGCAGTTCTTC
CASSPASGSYNEQFF
>NA|TRBV9|TRBJ1-1|few
TGTGCCAGCAGTATAGAGGGAAAGAACACTGAAGCTTTCTTT
CASSIEGKNTEAFF
>NA|TRBV6-5|TRBJ2-7|NA
TGTGCCAGCAGTTACGAACAGGGAGGGGTCAACGAGCAGTACTTC
CASSYEQGGVNEQYF
>NA|TRBV27|TRBJ1-6|NA
TGTGCCAGCAGCAGAACAGCTAATTCACCCCTCCACTTT
CASSRTANSPLHF
>TRBD1|TRBV5-1|TRBJ2-1|NA
TGCGCCAGCAGCTTAAGCGGGACAGGGGTGGACAACAATGAGCAGTTCTTC
CASSLSGTGVDNNEQFF
>NA|TRBV10-3|TRBJ1-1|few
TGTGCCATCAGTGAGTTTGAGCGAATCACTGAAGCTTTCTTT
CAISEFERITEAFF
>NA|TRBV7-6|TRBJ1-1|NA
TGTGCCAGCAGCCCAGCGACGGAGATGAACACTGAAGCTTTCTTT
CASSPATEMNTEAFF
>NA|TRBV7-9|TRBJ2-5|NA
TGTGCCAGCAGCTCCACAGGGCAAGAGACCCAGTACTTC
CASSSTGQETQYF
>NA|TRBV6-1|TRBJ2-7|NA
TGTGCCAGCAGTGAAAGGGGGCTGGGGGGTGAGCAGTACTTC
CASSERGLGGEQYF
>TRBD1|TRBV6-1|TRBJ2-3|NA
TGTGCCAGCAGTGTTCGAAGAGGGGGACAGGAGAGCACAGATACGCAGTATTTT
CASSVRRGGQESTDTQYF
>NA|TRBV5-1|TRBJ1-4|NA
TGCGCCAGCAGACGGGACATCAAGAATCTTGCAACTAATGAAAAACTGTTTTTT
CASRRDIKNLATNEKLFF
>NA|TRBV5-1|TRBJ2-7|NA
TGCGCCAGCAGCTTGGCCAGGGGTCCCAACTACGAGCAGTACTTC
CASSLARGPNYEQYF